What follows is one TCR beta chain and its context. In the original analysis: Amplification with reference gene primers provided the estimates of nucleated cell counts. Measured with immunoSEQ multiplex PCR; TCRdb has only the in-frame clones, and not every one. V and J calls and clone size come straight from that table; D and trimming were deduced from the DNA. The profile covers 300,000 to 350,000 clones, with 80% to 90% appearing a single time and approximately 3% taken by the ten largest. This record comes from a study of blood T cell repertoires in COVID-19. Per the germline V gene, CDR1 is SGHAT and CDR2 is FQNNGV. Trimming took off 1 base at V and 6 bases at J, with 7 bases between the two ends. There are 13 residues in the CDR3.

Sequences were obtained from peripheral blood. This TCR was recovered from a man younger than 45 with active or convalescent COVID-19. The gene calls are TRBV11-2 and TRBJ2-1; no firm D call. The CDR3 DNA follows: TGTGCCAGCAGCTTAGCCCCTAGCAATGAGCAGTTCTTC. Translating it yields CASSLAPSNEQFF.